This T cell receptor beta chain was found in a study of T cell changes during pregnancy in multiple sclerosis. V was clipped by 7 bases and J by 5 bases, with 8 bases between them. Germline V CDR1 and CDR2: MNHEY, SMNVEV (reference sequence). The CDR3 extends over 12 amino acids. The repertoire was sequenced with immunoSEQ multiplex PCR; TCRdb's copy has only in-frame clones and lacks some. The sample carries roughly 32,000 clones, roughly 89% recorded once. The sample here was CD8+ T cells from peripheral blood mononuclear cells, taken in the second trimester of pregnancy. The TCR sequence derives from a female donor in good health, enrolled as a control in a pregnancy study. The V call is TRBV27, the J call TRBJ2-2; possible D gene TRBD1, 6 bases. For the CDR3, the DNA is TGTGCCAGCACGAGGGGGACCGGGGAGCTGTTTTTT. Its protein product is CASTRGTGELFF.